The text below deals with one T cell receptor beta chain. Antigen specificity is unknown. This sample was included in a study of shared clonotypes between healthy human individuals. Findings of the study overall: Apart from blood, nothing was sampled; tissue repertoires likely differ.

Trimming removed 0 bases at V and 2 bases at J, with 10 bases between. Germline V gene lookup returns CDR1 LNHDA and CDR2 SQIVND (reference sequence). The CDR3 covers 15 residues. Investigators spread the genomic DNA of each subset evenly over several immunoSEQ plates. Only in-frame clones appear in the TCRdb table, and some are missing; sequencing was by immunoSEQ multiplex PCR. The sample lists around 2,000,000 clones, about 95% occurring once. Naive CD8 cells comprised CD45RO-negative, CCR7-positively selected cells, excluding terminally differentiated effector memory CD45RA+ cells. V and J are TRBV19 and TRBJ1-2; no firm D call. This TCR was recovered from a young man in good health. Sample: naive CD8+ T cells sorted from blood. CDR3 region: CASSIEGISNYGYTF. Here the CDR3 DNA reads TGTGCCAGTAGTATAGAGGGCATATCCAACTATGGCTACACCTTC.